One sample yielded the 8 T cell receptor beta chains listed below, sequenced in a study of blood T cell repertoires in COVID-19. Generated by immunoSEQ multiplex PCR, the TCRdb table keeps only in-frame clones and is missing some. The sample shows about 83,000 clones, 85% to 90% of them seen only once. The sequenced sample was peripheral blood. The receptors were gathered from a man of 80 years or more with active or convalescent COVID-19.

Of note for this clone: Relative to the germline gene, one junction end is altered; a read error may explain this. The chain combines TRBV6-4 with TRBJ1-5; D gene uncertain. This CDR3 region has 8 residues. Germline CDR1 and CDR2: MRHNA and SNTAGT. CDR3: CRNQPQHF. CDR3 in DNA: TGCCGGAATCAGCCCCAGCATTTT.

The count of this clone is one. V and J are TRBV4-1 and TRBJ1-5, with D possibly TRBD1 on 6 matching bases. The V end was cut by 1 base, the J end by 2 bases, with 15 bases between. Germline-derived CDR1 and CDR2 are MGHRA and YSYEKL. CDR3 length: 17 residues. DNA for the CDR3: TGCGCCAGCAGCCAAGCCGTCACAGGGTCTGGCAATCAGCCCCAGCATTTT. This encodes CASSQAVTGSGNQPQHF.

The chain carries TRBV6-5 and TRBJ1-6, with D uncertain. Trimming removed 2 bases at V and 2 bases at J, with 7 bases between. Germline values: CDR1 MNHEY, CDR2 SVGAGI. The CDR3 is 15 residues long. Here the CDR3 DNA reads TGTGCCAGCAGTTACGACGGGACCTATAATTCACCCCTCCACTTT. Its translation: CASSYDGTYNSPLHF.

This sequence joins TRBV7-8 and TRBJ2-3, with a weak D call TRBD2 (6 bases). With 1 base removed from V and 0 bases from J, the gap between germline ends came to 17 bases. There are 18 residues in the CDR3. The V gene's germline CDR1 is SGHVS and CDR2 FQNEAQ. CDR3 nucleotides: TGTGCCAGCAGCTTAGGGATGGTAGCGGAGGCTAGCACAGATACGCAGTATTTT. Translating gives CASSLGMVAEASTDTQYF.

The count of this clone is one. The rearrangement uses TRBV7-7 and TRBJ1-3; 9 nucleotides agree with TRBD1. The junction had 8 bases not matched to a gene; V was cut back by 5 bases and J by 6 bases. The V gene's germline CDR1 is SSHAT and CDR2 FNYEAQ (reference sequence). This CDR3 has 15 residues. The CDR3 sequence is CASSALTGGENTIYF. The CDR3 DNA sequence: TGTGCCAGCAGCGCCCTGACAGGGGGGGAAAACACCATATATTTT.

To note about this clone: The junction does not match germline at one end; this may be a read error. The chain uses TRBV14 and TRBJ1-2; 7 bases align to TRBD1. This CDR3 comprises 14 residues. CDR1 is SGHDN and CDR2 is FVKESK in the germline V gene. The DNA for the CDR3 is TGTGTCAGCAGGGAGAAGGGGGCGAACTATGGCTACACCTTC. Its protein product is CVSREKGANYGYTF.

The chain carries TRBV19 and TRBJ1-4, with TRBD1 matching 7 bases. Germline CDR1 reads LNHDA; CDR2 reads SQIVND (reference sequence). The CDR3 runs 15 residues. The junction had 9 bases not matched to a gene; V was cut back by 6 bases and J by 5 bases. Here the CDR3 DNA reads TGTGCCAGTAGCCACAGGGGTCTAGGAAATGAAAAACTGTTTTTT. Amino acids: CASSHRGLGNEKLFF.

The sample holds one count of this clone. J is TRBJ2-1 and V is TRBV5-4; 9 nucleotides align to TRBD1. Looked up from germline, CDR1 is SGHNT and CDR2 is YYREEE (reference sequence). CDR3 length: 14 amino acids. The ends lost 6 bases at V and 6 bases at J; junction bases unmatched: 7. The CDR3 sequence: CASKIQGAGNEQFF. As DNA, the CDR3 is TGTGCCAGCAAAATACAGGGGGCAGGCAATGAGCAGTTCTTC.